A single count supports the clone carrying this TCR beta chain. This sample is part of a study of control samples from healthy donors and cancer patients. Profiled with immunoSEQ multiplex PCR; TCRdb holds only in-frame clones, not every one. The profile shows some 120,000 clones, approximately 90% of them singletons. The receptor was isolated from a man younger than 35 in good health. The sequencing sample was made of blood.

CDR3 bases: TGTGCCAGTAGGTATACAGGGAGCTCTGGAAACACCATATATTTT. This sequence encodes CASRYTGSSGNTIYF. V is TRBV19 and J is TRBJ1-3, with D possibly being TRBD1 (6 bases). The germline V gene encodes CDR1 LNHDA and CDR2 SQIVND (reference sequence). The CDR3 totals 15 residues. The V end lost 6 bases, the J end lost 0 bases, and 12 bases lay between the germline ends.